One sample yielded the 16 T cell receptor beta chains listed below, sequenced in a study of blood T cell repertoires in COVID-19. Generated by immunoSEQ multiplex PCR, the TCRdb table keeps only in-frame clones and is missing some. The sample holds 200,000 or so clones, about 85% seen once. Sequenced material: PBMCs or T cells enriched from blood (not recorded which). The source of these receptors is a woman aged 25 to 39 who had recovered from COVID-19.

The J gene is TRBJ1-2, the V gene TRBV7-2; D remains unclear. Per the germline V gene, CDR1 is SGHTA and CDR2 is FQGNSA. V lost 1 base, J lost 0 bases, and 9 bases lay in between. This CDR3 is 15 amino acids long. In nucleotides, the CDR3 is TGTGCCAGCAGCTTAGTGTCGGGTTCTAACTATGGCTACACCTTC. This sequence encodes CASSLVSGSNYGYTF.

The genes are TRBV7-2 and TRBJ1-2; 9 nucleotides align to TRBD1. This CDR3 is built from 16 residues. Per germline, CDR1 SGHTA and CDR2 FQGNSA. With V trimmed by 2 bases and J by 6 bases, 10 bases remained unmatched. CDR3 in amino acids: CASSLKGDRVLDGYTF. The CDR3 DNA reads TGTGCCAGCAGCTTAAAGGGGGACAGGGTGCTTGATGGCTACACCTTC.

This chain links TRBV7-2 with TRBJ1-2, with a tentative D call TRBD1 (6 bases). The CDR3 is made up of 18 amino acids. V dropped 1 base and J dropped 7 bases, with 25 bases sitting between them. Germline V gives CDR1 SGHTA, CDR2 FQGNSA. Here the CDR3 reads CASSLGPGVQGKGFGYTF. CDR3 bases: TGTGCCAGCAGCTTAGGGCCAGGGGTTCAGGGTAAAGGGTTTGGCTACACCTTC.

The CDR3 DNA reads TGCAGCGTTGTAACAGCAACTAATGAAAAACTGTTTTTT. This codes for CSVVTATNEKLFF. This chain uses TRBV29-1 with TRBJ1-4; D not certain. The CDR3 consists of 13 residues. Germline lookup yields CDR1 SQVTM and CDR2 ANQGSEA. Trimming removed 4 bases from V and 0 bases from J, with 6 bases in between.

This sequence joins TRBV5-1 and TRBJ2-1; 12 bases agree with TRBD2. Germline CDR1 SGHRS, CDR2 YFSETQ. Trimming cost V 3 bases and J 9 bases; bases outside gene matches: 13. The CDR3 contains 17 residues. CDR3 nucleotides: TGCGCCAGCAGCTCCTCGTGGGCTAGCGGGGGGGCTGGTGAGCAGTTCTTC. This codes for CASSSSWASGGAGEQFF.

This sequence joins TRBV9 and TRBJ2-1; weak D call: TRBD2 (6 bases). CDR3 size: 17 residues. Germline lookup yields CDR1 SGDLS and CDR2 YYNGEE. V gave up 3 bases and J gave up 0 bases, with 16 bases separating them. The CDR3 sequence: CASSGPGTGSSYNEQFF. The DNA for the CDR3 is TGTGCCAGCAGCGGACCCGGGACTGGCAGCTCCTACAATGAGCAGTTCTTC.

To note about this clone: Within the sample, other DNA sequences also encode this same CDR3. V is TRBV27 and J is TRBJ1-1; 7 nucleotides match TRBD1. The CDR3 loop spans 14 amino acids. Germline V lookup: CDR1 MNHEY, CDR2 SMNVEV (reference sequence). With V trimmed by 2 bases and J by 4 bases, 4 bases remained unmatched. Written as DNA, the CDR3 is TGTGCCAGCAGTTTAAGGGGGCGGGGCACTGAAGCTTTCTTT. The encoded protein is CASSLRGRGTEAFF.

CDR3 region: CARSQGDSFSRHQPQHF. The DNA for the CDR3 is TGTGCCAGAAGCCAAGGGGACTCTTTCAGTCGGCATCAGCCCCAGCATTTT. This rearrangement joins TRBV7-5 to TRBJ1-5. TRBV7-5 is a pseudogene. The CDR3 loop spans 17 amino acids.

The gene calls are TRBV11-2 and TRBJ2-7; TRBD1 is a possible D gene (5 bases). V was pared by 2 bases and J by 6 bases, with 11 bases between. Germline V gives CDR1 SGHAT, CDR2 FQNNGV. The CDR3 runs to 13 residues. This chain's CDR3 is CASSLLGQGEQYF. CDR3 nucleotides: TGTGCCAGCAGCTTATTGGGTCAGGGCGAGCAGTACTTC.

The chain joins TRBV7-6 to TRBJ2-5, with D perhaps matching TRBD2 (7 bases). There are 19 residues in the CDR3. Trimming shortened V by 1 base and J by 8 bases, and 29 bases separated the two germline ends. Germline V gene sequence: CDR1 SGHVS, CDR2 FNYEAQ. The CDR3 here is CASSLGVSGGATSRRTQYF. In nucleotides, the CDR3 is TGTGCCAGCAGCTTAGGGGTTTCGGGGGGCGCCACTAGCCGCCGAACCCAGTACTTC.

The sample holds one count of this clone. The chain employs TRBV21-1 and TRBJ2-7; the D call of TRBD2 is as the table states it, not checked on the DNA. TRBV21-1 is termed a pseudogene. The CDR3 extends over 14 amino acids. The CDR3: CASSRPGDSYEQYF. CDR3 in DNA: TGTGCCAGCAGCCGTCCGGGGGACTCCTACGAGCAGTACTTC.

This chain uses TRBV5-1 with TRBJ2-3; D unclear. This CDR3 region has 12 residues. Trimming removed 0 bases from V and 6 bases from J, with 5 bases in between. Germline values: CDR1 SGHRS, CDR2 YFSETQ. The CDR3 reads CASSLARDTQYF. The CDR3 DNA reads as TGCGCCAGCAGCTTGGCACGGGATACGCAGTATTTT.

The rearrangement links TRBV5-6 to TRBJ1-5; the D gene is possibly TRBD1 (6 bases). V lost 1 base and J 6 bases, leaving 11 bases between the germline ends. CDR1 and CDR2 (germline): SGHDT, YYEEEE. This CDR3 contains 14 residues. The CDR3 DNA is TGTGCCAGCAGCTTGTGGGGGGGCAGTCAGCCCCAGCATTTT. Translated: CASSLWGGSQPQHF.

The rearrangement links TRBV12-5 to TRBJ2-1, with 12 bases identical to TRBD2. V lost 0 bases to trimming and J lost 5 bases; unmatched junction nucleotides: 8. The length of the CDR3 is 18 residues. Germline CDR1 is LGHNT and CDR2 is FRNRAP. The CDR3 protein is CASGLVAVTSGGHNEQFF. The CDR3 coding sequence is TGTGCTAGTGGTTTGGTAGCGGTCACTAGCGGGGGGCACAATGAGCAGTTCTTC.

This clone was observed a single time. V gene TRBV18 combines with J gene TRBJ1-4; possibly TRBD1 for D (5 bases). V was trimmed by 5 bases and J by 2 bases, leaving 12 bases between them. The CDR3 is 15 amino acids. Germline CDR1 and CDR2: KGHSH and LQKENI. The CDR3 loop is CASSSIGGTNEKLFF. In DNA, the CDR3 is TGTGCCAGCTCATCCATCGGGGGTACTAATGAAAAACTGTTTTTT.

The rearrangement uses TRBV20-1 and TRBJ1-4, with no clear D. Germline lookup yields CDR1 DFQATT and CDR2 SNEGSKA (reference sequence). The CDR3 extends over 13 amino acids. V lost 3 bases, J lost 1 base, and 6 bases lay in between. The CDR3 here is CSASRGTNEKLFF. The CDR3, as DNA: TGCAGTGCTAGTCGGGGAACTAATGAAAAACTGTTTTTT.